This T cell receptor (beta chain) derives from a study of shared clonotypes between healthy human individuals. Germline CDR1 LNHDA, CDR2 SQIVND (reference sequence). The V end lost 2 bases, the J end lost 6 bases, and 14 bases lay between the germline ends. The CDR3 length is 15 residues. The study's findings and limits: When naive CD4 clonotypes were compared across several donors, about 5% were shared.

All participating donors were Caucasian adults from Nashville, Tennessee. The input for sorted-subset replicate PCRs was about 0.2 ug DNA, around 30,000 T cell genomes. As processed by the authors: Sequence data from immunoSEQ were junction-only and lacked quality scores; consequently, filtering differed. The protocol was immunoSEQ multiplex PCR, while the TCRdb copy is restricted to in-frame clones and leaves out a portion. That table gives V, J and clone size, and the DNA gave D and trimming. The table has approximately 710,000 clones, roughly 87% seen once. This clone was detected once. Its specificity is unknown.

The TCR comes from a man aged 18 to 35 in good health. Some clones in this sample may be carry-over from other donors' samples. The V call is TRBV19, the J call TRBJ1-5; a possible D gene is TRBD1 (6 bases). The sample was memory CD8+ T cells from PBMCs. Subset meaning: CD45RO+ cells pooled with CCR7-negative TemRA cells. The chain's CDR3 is CASSINREKPQPQHF. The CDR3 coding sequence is TGTGCCAGTAGTATAAACAGGGAGAAACCTCAGCCCCAGCATTTT.